This T cell receptor (beta chain) derives from a study of T cell changes during pregnancy in multiple sclerosis. CDR3 length equals 14 residues. The germline CDR1 and CDR2 sequences are LNHDA and SQIVND (reference sequence). Germline trimming cut 9 bases from V and 1 base from J; bases unmatched to any gene: 8. This clone was found once. TCRdb's copy holds only in-frame clones and misses some; the assay was immunoSEQ multiplex PCR. The sample lists 40,000 to 45,000 clones, 92% seen once, with approximately 1.2% in the top ten. What was sequenced was peripheral blood. The V and J genes are TRBV19 and TRBJ1-1, with 7 bases aligning to TRBD1. This receptor was taken from a female donor with multiple sclerosis, enrolled in a pregnancy study. The CDR3 DNA reads TGTGCCAGCGTACAGGGGCGCCAGAACACTGAAGCTTTCTTT. It encodes CASVQGRQNTEAFF.